These 6 T cell receptor beta chains originate from one sample sequenced in a study of T cells in Graves' hyperthyroidism and ophthalmopathy. RNA transcripts served as the template for amplifying TCR beta CDR3 regions. During a first-round RT-PCR of the TCR CDR3, the HTBI primer set was used. Each CDR3 protein gets one entry after TCRdb re-called the multiplex PCR reads with MiXCR. The data contain around 340,000 distinct CDR3 sequences, around 13% of them singletons. Specimen: blood. These receptors were collected from a woman in her twenties or thirties with Graves' hyperthyroidism.

Turning to this clonotype: Possible read error: a much larger clone is one base away. The V call is TRBV5-1, the J call TRBJ2-7; the D is unclear. Germline-derived CDR1 and CDR2 are SGHRS and YFSETQ. The CDR3 covers 15 residues. CDR3 coding DNA: TGCGCCAGCAGCTTGCGTGCCGACCCCACCTACGGGCAGTACTTC. Residues: CASSLRADPTYGQYF.

This clonotype was seen repeatedly, ten times or more. The J gene is TRBJ1-2, the V gene TRBV5-6; D might be TRBD1 (5 bases). CDR3 length: 13 residues. V lost 3 bases and J lost 4, with 10 bases in between. Looked up from germline, CDR1 is SGHDT and CDR2 is YYEEEE. CDR3 in DNA: TGTGCCAGCAGCTCCAGGGCCGGCTATGGCTACACCTTC. Its protein is CASSSRAGYGYTF.

This clonotype has ten or more counts. The chain employs TRBV28 and TRBJ2-2, with D perhaps matching TRBD1 (6 bases). Germline V CDR1 and CDR2: MDHEN, SYDVKM. The CDR3 totals 12 residues. V lost 9 bases, J lost 5 bases, and 10 bases lay in between. CDR3 nucleotide sequence: TGTGCCAGTAACAGGGTTACCGGGGAGCTGTTTTTT. Encoded protein: CASNRVTGELFF.

The CDR3 loop is CSVEIGGYTF. The CDR3 DNA follows: TGCAGCGTTGAAATAGGAGGCTACACCTTC. V usage is TRBV29-1 and J usage is TRBJ1-2; D not resolved. V shed 2 bases and J shed 8 bases, with 6 bases lying between them. Per germline, CDR1 SQVTM and CDR2 ANQGSEA. CDR3 length: 10 amino acids.

This clonotype was counted between two and nine times. The V and J genes are TRBV9 and TRBJ2-7, with TRBD2 matching over 9 bases. The CDR3 covers 15 residues. Trimming cost V 3 bases and J 5 bases; bases outside gene matches: 9. Germline V lookup: CDR1 SGDLS, CDR2 YYNGEE. Here the CDR3 DNA reads TGTGCCAGCAGCGCCGGGGGACTAGCCGTCGACGAGCAGTACTTC. Translating gives CASSAGGLAVDEQYF.

This clonotype was seen only a few times. This CDR3 is CASSQLWTGGNEQFF. In DNA, the CDR3 is TGTGCCAGCAGCCAACTTTGGACAGGGGGAAATGAGCAGTTCTTC. This chain links TRBV3-1 with TRBJ2-1, with TRBD1 matching 10 bases. CDR1 is LGHDT, CDR2 YNNKEL, per germline (reference sequence). V lost 2 bases, J lost 7 bases, and 5 bases stayed unmatched. The CDR3 contains 15 residues.